This T cell receptor beta chain emerged from a study of identical twins. V trimming: 3 bases; J trimming: 5 bases; junction bases outside the gene matches: 10. Germline V gene data show CDR1 as SGHRS and CDR2 as YFSETQ. CDR3 size: 15 residues. A single record per CDR3 protein comes from TCRdb applying MiXCR to the 5' RACE reads. The table includes just under 650,000 distinct CDR3 sequences, just over 7% detected once. This clonotype has at least ten counts. The sample was also reused in another study, on yellow fever vaccine responses in identical twins.

The chain combines TRBV5-1 with TRBJ2-5; 7 bases agree with TRBD1. Source material: PBMCs. The clonotype comes from a woman in her late teens or twenties in good health. The CDR3 here is CASSSKTGNSETQYF. CDR3 DNA sequence: TGCGCCAGCAGCTCAAAGACAGGGAATTCGGAGACCCAGTACTTC.